The 24 T cell receptor beta chains given below trace back to one sample, sequenced in a study of blood T cell repertoires in COVID-19. Sequencing used immunoSEQ multiplex PCR; TCRdb keeps in-frame clones, though not all of them. The repertoire holds more than 200,000 clones, with roughly 86% as singletons. Sequenced: peripheral blood. The source is a human donor in a cohort sampled during active COVID-19.

V gene TRBV24-1 combines with J gene TRBJ2-5; D possibly corresponds to TRBD2 (6 bases). The germline gives CDR1 KGHDR, CDR2 SFDVKD. The CDR3 loop spans 13 amino acids. V gave up 9 bases and J gave up 1 base, with 11 bases separating them. CDR3 DNA sequence: TGTGCCACCTTGGGGGGTCCCCAAGAGACCCAGTACTTC. This sequence encodes CATLGGPQETQYF.

V and J are TRBV15 and TRBJ2-6; D is uncertain. V was clipped by 1 base and J by 6 bases, with 13 bases between them. The germline V gene has CDR1 LNHNV and CDR2 YYDKDF (reference sequence). The CDR3 covers 16 residues. The CDR3 sequence is CATSRGLQSMANVLTF. The CDR3 nucleotides read TGTGCCACCAGCAGAGGATTGCAGTCGATGGCCAACGTCCTGACTTTC.

The rearrangement joins TRBV19 to TRBJ1-1; weak D call: TRBD1 (5 bases). Looked up from germline, CDR1 is LNHDA and CDR2 is SQIVND (reference sequence). V lost 6 bases and J 7 bases, leaving 15 bases between the germline ends. This CDR3 comprises 13 residues. The CDR3 sequence: CASRARGEREAFF. In DNA form, the CDR3 reads TGTGCCAGTAGGGCGCGGGGGGAACGTGAAGCTTTCTTT.

This clone was picked up a small number of times. The J gene is TRBJ1-1, the V gene TRBV5-4; D not resolved. Germline values: CDR1 SGHNT, CDR2 YYREEE (reference sequence). The CDR3 consists of 14 residues. V gave up 4 bases and J gave up 1 base, with 11 bases separating them. The CDR3 bases are TGTGCCAGCAGCGCTCCGGGGAGGAACACTGAAGCTTTCTTT. Translating it yields CASSAPGRNTEAFF. Combining the CDR3 with reference TRBV5-4 and TRBJ1-1 gives the whole variable domain ETGVTQSPTHLIKTRGQQVTLRCSSQSGHNTVSWYQQALGQGPQFIFQYYREEENGRGNFPPRFSGLQFPNYSSELNVNALELDDSALYLCASSAPGRNTEAFFGQGTRLTVV.

The chain employs TRBV27 and TRBJ1-1; possible D gene TRBD1, 5 bases. The CDR3 contains 15 residues. Germline loops: CDR1 MNHEY, CDR2 SMNVEV (reference sequence). Trimming took off 4 bases at V and 7 bases at J, with 19 bases between the two ends. DNA for the CDR3: TGTGCCAGCAGTTCCGGGGGAGTTGGATTCATTGAAGCTTTCTTT. This translates into CASSSGGVGFIEAFF.

This clone appeared many times. The chain joins TRBV6-2 or TRBV6-3 to TRBJ2-6, with 7 bases that match TRBD1. Germline V lookup: CDR1 MNHEY, CDR2 SVGEGT. J gave up 4 bases and V 6 bases, and 9 bases lay outside the gene matches. The CDR3 sequence is 16 residues long. The CDR3 nucleotides are TGTGCCAGCAGCCTAATAGACAGGGCCGGGGCCAACGTCCTGACTTTC. Translating it yields CASSLIDRAGANVLTF.

This chain connects TRBV30 to TRBJ2-7; D is possibly TRBD2 (6 bases). With 5 bases removed from V and 0 bases from J, the gap between germline ends came to 11 bases. The CDR3 is 13 residues long. The germline V gene encodes CDR1 GTSNPN and CDR2 SVGIG (reference sequence). The CDR3 loop reads CAWSGGSSYEQYF. In nucleotides, the CDR3 is TGTGCCTGGTCCGGGGGTAGCTCCTACGAGCAGTACTTC.

The chain links TRBV27 to TRBJ2-7; TRBD1 aligns across 7 bases. V was pared by 3 bases and J by 5 bases, with 10 bases of the junction left unmatched. The length of the CDR3 is 15 residues. Germline CDR1 and CDR2: MNHEY and SMNVEV (reference sequence). The CDR3 spells CASSLAGGRPDEQYF. DNA for the CDR3: TGTGCCAGCAGTTTGGCAGGGGGTCGACCGGACGAGCAGTACTTC.

The rearrangement uses TRBV6-6 and TRBJ2-5, with a tentative D call TRBD2 (7 bases). CDR1 is MNHNY and CDR2 is SVGAGI in the germline V gene (reference sequence). Trimming removed 6 bases at V and 4 bases at J, with 9 bases between. There are 12 residues in the CDR3. The CDR3 spells CASRRGGETQYF. CDR3 nucleotide sequence: TGTGCCAGCAGAAGGGGGGGAGAGACCCAGTACTTC.

The chain carries TRBV6-5 and TRBJ1-1; TRBD1 matches at 9 bases. The CDR3 is 15 residues long. Per the germline V gene, CDR1 is MNHEY and CDR2 is SVGAGI. The V and J ends lost 6 bases and 2 bases, in that order; junction bases with no gene match: 7. The CDR3 sequence: CASSSQGARNTEAFF. The CDR3 nucleotides are TGTGCCAGCAGCTCACAGGGGGCGCGCAACACTGAAGCTTTCTTT.

With respect to this clone: This CDR3 is also generated by other DNA sequences in the sample. The chain uses TRBV28 and TRBJ2-7, with D possibly being TRBD1 (5 bases). Trimming cost V 6 bases and J 2 bases, with 11 bases left between them. The CDR3 covers 13 residues. CDR1 and CDR2 from the germline V gene are MDHEN and SYDVKM. The CDR3: CASSVTGPYEQYF. DNA for the CDR3: TGTGCCAGCAGCGTTACAGGTCCCTACGAGCAGTACTTC.

The chain uses TRBV24-1 and TRBJ1-1; D unresolved. CDR3 length: 18 amino acids. Per germline, CDR1 KGHDR and CDR2 SFDVKD. Trimming took off 4 bases at V and 1 base at J, with 21 bases between the two ends. The CDR3 nucleotides read TGTGCCACCAGTGACCCTTATTTTCCGGGTCCACGGAACACTGAAGCTTTCTTT. Encoded protein: CATSDPYFPGPRNTEAFF.

This rearrangement joins TRBV19 to TRBJ1-1, with unresolved D. Trimming took 5 bases from V and 10 from J, leaving 14 bases between them. The germline V gene encodes CDR1 LNHDA and CDR2 SQIVND (reference sequence). This CDR3 contains 12 residues. The CDR3 protein is CASSPPLLGAFF. The CDR3 DNA is TGTGCCAGTAGTCCCCCATTGCTCGGAGCTTTCTTT.

This sequence joins TRBV6-2 or TRBV6-3 and TRBJ1-1; the match to TRBD1 covers 11 bases. CDR3 size: 15 residues. V lost 6 bases and J lost 4; bases outside the gene matches: 7. Germline CDR1 is MNHEY and CDR2 is SVGEGT. DNA of the CDR3: TGTGCCAGCAGCAGGACAGGGGGCCGGGTCACTGAAGCTTTCTTT. Its translation is CASSRTGGRVTEAFF.

This clone was counted between two and nine times. This rearrangement joins TRBV7-2 to TRBJ1-2; TRBD1 aligns across 8 bases. This CDR3 contains 14 residues. V lost 4 bases and J lost 5; bases outside the gene matches: 6. Germline V gives CDR1 SGHTA, CDR2 FQGNSA. CDR3 coding DNA: TGTGCCAGCAGCTCCTCAGGGGGCCAGTATGGCTACACCTTC. This translates into CASSSSGGQYGYTF.

V is TRBV28 and J is TRBJ1-4, with D possibly being TRBD1 (6 bases). The CDR3 has 14 residues. Trimming stripped 8 bases from V and 6 bases from J, with 16 bases between. The germline V gene has CDR1 MDHEN and CDR2 SYDVKM. CDR3 region: CASPLLEGDEKLFF. The CDR3 DNA follows: TGTGCCAGCCCACTCCTAGAGGGGGATGAAAAACTGTTTTTT. Full variable domain (outside the CDR3, taken from reference TRBV28 and TRBJ1-4): DVKVTQSSRYLVKRTGEKVFLECVQDMDHENMFWYRQDPGLGLRLIYFSYDVKMKEKGDIPEGYSVSREKKERFSLILESASTNQTSMYLCASPLLEGDEKLFFGSGTQLSVL.

This clone was observed a few times. The V call is TRBV5-4, the J call TRBJ2-2, with D possibly matching TRBD2 (5 bases). Germline lookup yields CDR1 SGHNT and CDR2 YYREEE (reference sequence). The CDR3 totals 15 residues. V gave up 4 bases and J gave up 10 bases, with 20 bases separating them. The chain's CDR3 is CASSPAGSVSKELFF. As DNA, the CDR3 is TGTGCCAGCAGCCCGGCGGGCAGCGTCAGCAAGGAGCTGTTTTTT.

The gene calls are TRBV6-6 and TRBJ1-1, with D tentatively TRBD1 (5 bases). CDR1 MNHNY and CDR2 SVGAGI come from the germline V gene (reference sequence). V lost 2 bases, J lost 1 base, and 8 bases lay in between. CDR3 length: 14 amino acids. As DNA, the CDR3 is TGTGCCAGCAGTTACAGCAGGGCGAACACTGAAGCTTTCTTT. Its translation is CASSYSRANTEAFF.

The rearrangement links TRBV13 to TRBJ2-3; 8 bases are a match to TRBD1. The CDR3 is made up of 16 amino acids. Germline V gene data show CDR1 as PRHDT and CDR2 as FYEKMQ (reference sequence). V lost 4 bases, J lost 3 bases, and 9 bases stayed unmatched. The DNA for the CDR3 is TGTGCCAGCAGCTCCCTACAGGGGGTAAGGACAGATACGCAGTATTTT. It translates to CASSSLQGVRTDTQYF.

The rearrangement uses TRBV2 and TRBJ1-1; D ambiguous. The germline gives CDR1 SNHLY, CDR2 FYNNEI. This CDR3 has 13 amino acids. V lost 7 bases to trimming and J lost 0 bases, with 9 bases between them. DNA for the CDR3: TGTGCCAGCACTGGGGAGATGAACACTGAAGCTTTCTTT. Protein sequence: CASTGEMNTEAFF.

This chain links TRBV18 with TRBJ1-6; TRBD1 matches 10 bases. With 1 base clipped from V and 3 bases from J, the junction kept 3 bases outside the gene matches. In germline, CDR1 is KGHSH, CDR2 LQKENI. CDR3 length: 17 amino acids. CDR3 bases: TGTGCCAGCTCACCACGGGACAGGGGATACTATAATTCACCCCTCCACTTT. It codes for CASSPRDRGYYNSPLHF.

The gene calls are TRBV7-8 and TRBJ2-7; 9 bases map to TRBD2. This CDR3 contains 16 residues. V dropped 0 bases and J dropped 5; count of bases not matched to a gene: 8. Per the germline V gene, CDR1 is SGHVS and CDR2 is FQNEAQ. The DNA for the CDR3 is TGTGCCAGCAGCTTAGCGCGGCGGGAGGGTCGGGACGAGCAGTACTTC. As protein: CASSLARREGRDEQYF. Filled out from reference TRBV7-8 and TRBJ2-7, the complete variable domain reads GAGVSQSPRYKVAKRGQDVALRCDPISGHVSLFWYQQALGQGPEFLTYFQNEAQLDKSGLPSDRFFAERPEGSVSTLKIQRTQQEDSAVYLCASSLARREGRDEQYFGPGTRLTVT.

V usage is TRBV4-3 and J usage is TRBJ2-7; 7 bases line up with TRBD1. The V gene's germline CDR1 is LGHNA and CDR2 YSLEER. Trimming at V came to 1 base and at J to 3 bases, leaving 6 bases not matched to a gene. CDR3 length equals 15 residues. DNA of the CDR3: TGCGCCAGCAGCCAAGCACGGGACAGCTACTACGAGCAGTACTTC. Protein: CASSQARDSYYEQYF.

This chain uses TRBV3-1 (or the pseudogene TRBV3-2) with TRBJ2-3, with 9 nucleotides matching TRBD2. The V gene end was trimmed by 3 bases and the J gene end by 7 bases; junction bases not matched to a gene: 8. This CDR3 is built from 15 residues. CDR1 is LGHDT and CDR2 is YNNKEL in the germline V gene (reference sequence). Here the CDR3 reads CASSHFSGGENTQYF. CDR3 nucleotide sequence: TGTGCCAGCAGCCATTTTAGCGGGGGCGAGAATACGCAGTATTTT.